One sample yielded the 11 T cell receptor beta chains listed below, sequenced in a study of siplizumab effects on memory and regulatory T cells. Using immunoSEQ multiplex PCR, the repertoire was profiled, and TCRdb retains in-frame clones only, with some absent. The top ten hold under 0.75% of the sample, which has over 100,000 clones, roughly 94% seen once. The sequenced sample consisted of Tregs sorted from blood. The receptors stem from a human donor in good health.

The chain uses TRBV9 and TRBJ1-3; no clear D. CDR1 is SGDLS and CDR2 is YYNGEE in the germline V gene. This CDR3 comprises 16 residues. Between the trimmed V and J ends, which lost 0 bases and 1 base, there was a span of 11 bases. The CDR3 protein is CASSVAYPGSGNTIYF. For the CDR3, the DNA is TGTGCCAGCAGCGTAGCTTATCCGGGATCTGGAAACACCATATATTTT.

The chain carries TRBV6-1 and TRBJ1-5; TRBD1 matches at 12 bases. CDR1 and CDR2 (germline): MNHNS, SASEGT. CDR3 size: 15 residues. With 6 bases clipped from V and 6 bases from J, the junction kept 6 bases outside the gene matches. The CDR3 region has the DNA TGTGCCAGCAGCTCGGGACAGGGGGCGATTCAGCCCCAGCATTTT. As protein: CASSSGQGAIQPQHF.

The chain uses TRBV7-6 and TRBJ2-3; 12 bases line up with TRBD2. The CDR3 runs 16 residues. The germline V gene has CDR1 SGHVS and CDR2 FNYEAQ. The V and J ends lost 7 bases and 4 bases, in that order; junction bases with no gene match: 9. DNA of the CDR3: TGTGCCAGCACCCCGACTAGCGGGAGTATAGCAGATACGCAGTATTTT. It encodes CASTPTSGSIADTQYF.

CDR3 protein: CASTQSSYNSPLHF. CDR3 nucleotides: TGTGCCAGCACACAGAGCTCCTATAATTCACCCCTCCACTTT. The chain carries TRBV6-1 and TRBJ1-6, with D unclear. The CDR3 totals 14 residues. V was cut by 7 bases and J by 0 bases, with 7 bases left in between. Germline loops: CDR1 MNHNS, CDR2 SASEGT.

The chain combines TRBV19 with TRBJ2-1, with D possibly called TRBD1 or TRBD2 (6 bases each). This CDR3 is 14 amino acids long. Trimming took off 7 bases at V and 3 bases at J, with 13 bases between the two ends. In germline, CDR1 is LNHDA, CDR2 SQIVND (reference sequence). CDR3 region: CASTRGRGYNEQFF. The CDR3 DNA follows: TGTGCCAGTACTCGGGGGCGGGGCTACAATGAGCAGTTCTTC.

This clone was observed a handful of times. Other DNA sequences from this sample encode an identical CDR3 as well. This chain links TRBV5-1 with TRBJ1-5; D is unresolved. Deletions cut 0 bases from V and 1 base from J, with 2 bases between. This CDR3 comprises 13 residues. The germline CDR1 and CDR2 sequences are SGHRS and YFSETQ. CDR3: CASSLDSNQPQHF. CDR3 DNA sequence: TGCGCCAGCAGCTTGGACAGCAATCAGCCCCAGCATTTT. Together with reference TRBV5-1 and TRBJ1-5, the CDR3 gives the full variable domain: KAGVTQTPRYLIKTRGQQVTLSCSPISGHRSVSWYQQTPGQGLQFLFEYFSETQRNKGNFPGRFSGRQFSNSRSEMNVSTLELGDSALYLCASSLDSNQPQHFGDGTRLSIL.

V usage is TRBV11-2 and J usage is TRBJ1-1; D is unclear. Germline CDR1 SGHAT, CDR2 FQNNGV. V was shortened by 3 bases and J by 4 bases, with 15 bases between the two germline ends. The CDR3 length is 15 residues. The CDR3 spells CASSFGRGGGTEAFF. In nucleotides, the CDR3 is TGTGCCAGCAGCTTCGGTCGGGGAGGAGGCACTGAAGCTTTCTTT.

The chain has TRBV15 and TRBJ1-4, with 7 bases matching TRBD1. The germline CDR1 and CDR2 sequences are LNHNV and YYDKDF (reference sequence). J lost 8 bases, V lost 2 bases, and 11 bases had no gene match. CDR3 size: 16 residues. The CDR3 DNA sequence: TGTGCCACCAGCAGATCCCAAGACAGGGTGGGAGAAAAACTGTTTTTT. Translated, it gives CATSRSQDRVGEKLFF.

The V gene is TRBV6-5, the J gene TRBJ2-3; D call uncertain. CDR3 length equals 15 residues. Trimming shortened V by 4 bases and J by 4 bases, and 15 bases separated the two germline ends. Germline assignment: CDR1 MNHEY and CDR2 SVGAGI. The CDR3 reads CASSSSSPKPDTQYF. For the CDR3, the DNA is TGTGCCAGCAGTTCCTCGAGCCCTAAGCCAGATACGCAGTATTTT.

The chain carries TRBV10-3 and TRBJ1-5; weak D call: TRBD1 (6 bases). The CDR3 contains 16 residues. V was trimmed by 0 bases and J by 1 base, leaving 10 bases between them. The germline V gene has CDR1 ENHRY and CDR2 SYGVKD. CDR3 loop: CAISESMQGSNQPQHF. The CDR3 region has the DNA TGTGCCATCAGTGAGTCGATGCAGGGGAGCAATCAGCCCCAGCATTTT.

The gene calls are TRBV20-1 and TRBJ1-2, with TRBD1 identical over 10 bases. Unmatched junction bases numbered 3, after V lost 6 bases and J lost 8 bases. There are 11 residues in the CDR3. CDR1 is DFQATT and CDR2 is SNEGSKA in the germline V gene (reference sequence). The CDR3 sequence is CSAGTGDGYTF. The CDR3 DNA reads TGCAGTGCCGGGACAGGGGACGGCTACACCTTC.